The clone carrying this T cell receptor (beta chain) was seen only once. Total RNA amounting to about 520 ng was the source from which TCR beta cDNA was made with a constant-region primer. Amplification in three nested multiplex PCR rounds with slightly modified ARM-PCR gave rise to TCR beta libraries. The study ran its first two PCR rounds for roughly 10 cycles each, using TRBV1-TRBV30 forward primers and a C-beta reverse primer. MiXCR, run by TCRdb on the multiplex PCR reads, gives a single entry per CDR3 protein. This sample has about 78,000 distinct CDR3 sequences, with 71% found just once. This specimen comes from a study of tumor-infiltrating lymphocytes in primary liver carcinoma. Both RNA and DNA were isolated together from 20-30 mg of bulk tissue that had not been sorted. The V segment lost 7 bases and the J segment 12 bases; nucleotides outside the gene matches: 19. Germline assignment: CDR1 SQVTM and CDR2 ANQGSEA. This CDR3 is built from 16 residues.

The rearrangement links TRBV29-1 to TRBJ2-1; 12 bases line up with TRBD1. Specimen: liver tumor tissue from sampling region 4. Subset specified: tumor region T4, right-lateral pole. This clonotype originated in an older woman with primary liver carcinoma and hepatitis B virus infection. CDR3 region: CSARGQGAGITKGQFF. CDR3 coding DNA: TGCAGCGCCCGGGGACAGGGGGCTGGAATCACAAAAGGGCAGTTCTTC.